Sequencing of this T cell receptor (beta chain) was carried out in a study of tumour-infiltrating T cells in Burkitt lymphoma. At the level of the study: Overall and progression-free survival were predicted by productive clonality.

Germline V gives CDR1 MGHRA, CDR2 YSYEKL. CDR3 length equals 13 residues. J gave up 7 bases and V 2 bases, and 4 bases lay outside the gene matches. Here immunoSEQ multiplex PCR was the method, and the copy in TCRdb shows in-frame clones only, minus some. This sample has 13,000 to 15,000 clones; approximately 71% occur once, and the top ten carry roughly 6.6%. Input material: tumor tissue. This clonotype was sampled from a human donor with diffuse large B-cell lymphoma. The chain combines TRBV4-1 with TRBJ1-1; 7 bases line up with TRBD1. CDR3: CASSQRGRGEAFF. The CDR3 coding sequence is TGCGCCAGCAGCCAAAGGGGGCGGGGTGAAGCTTTCTTT.